These T cell receptor beta chains were read from a single sample in a study of T cells expressing NK-cell markers. TCRdb reanalyzed the 5' RACE reads and collapses them to one entry per CDR3 protein, without DNA. In total, the table holds 350,000 to 450,000 distinct CDR3 sequences. Input material: blood T cells: a sorted CD56 or NKG2C T cell subset, CD4+ or CD8+ T cells, or bulk PBMC T cells (not recorded which). The receptor source for this set is a man aged 18-70 years in good health. Each CDR3 is given with its conserved first and last residue. The order of the fields is V gene, CDR3 length, J gene, CDR3 protein.

v_gene: TRBV7-2
len: 15
j_gene: TRBJ2-5
CDR3aa: CASSLATASAETQYF

v_gene: TRBV20-1
len: 15
j_gene: TRBJ2-3
CDR3aa: CSANGGAWSTDTQYF

v_gene: TRBV6-2/TRBV6-3
len: 18
j_gene: TRBJ2-7
CDR3aa: CASSYSVGEVLRGYEQYF

v_gene: TRBV5-1
len: 14
j_gene: TRBJ2-7
CDR3aa: CASSGPRGPYEQYF

v_gene: TRBV7-3
len: 15
j_gene: TRBJ2-3
CDR3aa: CASSLPGGADDTQYF

v_gene: TRBV2
len: 15
j_gene: TRBJ2-5
CDR3aa: CASRNRQPEAETQYF

v_gene: TRBV11-2
len: 11
j_gene: TRBJ2-1
CDR3aa: CASSSELGQFF

v_gene: TRBV20-1
len: 14
j_gene: TRBJ1-1
CDR3aa: CRGNDGAKNTEAFF

v_gene: TRBV5-6
len: 12
j_gene: TRBJ2-4
CDR3aa: CASSLGKNIQYF

v_gene: TRBV25-1
len: 16
j_gene: TRBJ1-5
CDR3aa: CASSPPPGDSNQPQHF

v_gene: TRBV5-6
len: 14
j_gene: TRBJ1-1
CDR3aa: CASSRGQRLYEAFF

v_gene: TRBV19
len: 14
j_gene: TRBJ1-1
CDR3aa: CASQRGGENTEAFF

v_gene: TRBV2
len: 15
j_gene: TRBJ2-3
CDR3aa: CASSQQAIETDTQYF

v_gene: TRBV3-1
len: 13
j_gene: TRBJ2-5
CDR3aa: CASSPGTGVTQYF

v_gene: TRBV10-3
len: 20
j_gene: TRBJ2-3
CDR3aa: CAISEGRRGLMGITADTQYF

v_gene: TRBV7-6
len: 18
j_gene: TRBJ2-1
CDR3aa: CASTKRGGGAGSYNEQFF

v_gene: TRBV7-9
len: 16
j_gene: TRBJ2-7
CDR3aa: CASSPFEARGGYEQYF

v_gene: TRBV29-1
len: 13
j_gene: TRBJ1-5
CDR3aa: CSVQGAPDQPQHF

v_gene: TRBV7-2
len: 15
j_gene: TRBJ2-3
CDR3aa: CASSSPGTSTDTQYF

v_gene: TRBV7-6
len: 16
j_gene: TRBJ2-1
CDR3aa: CASSPSGRSSYNEQFF

v_gene: TRBV2
len: 18
j_gene: TRBJ2-3
CDR3aa: CASSRYRGTLLPTDTQYF

v_gene: TRBV21-1
len: 15
j_gene: TRBJ2-5
CDR3aa: CASSRPGSAQETQYF

v_gene: TRBV3-1
len: 15
j_gene: TRBJ1-5
CDR3aa: CASSRGHLSNQPQHF

v_gene: TRBV14
len: 14
j_gene: TRBJ2-5
CDR3aa: CASSRNRAQETQYF

v_gene: TRBV25-1
len: 15
j_gene: TRBJ2-5
CDR3aa: CASSGQGALGETQYF

v_gene: TRBV7-9
len: 15
j_gene: TRBJ1-5
CDR3aa: CASSFGDRVSQPQHF

v_gene: TRBV12-3/TRBV12-4
len: 15
j_gene: TRBJ2-1
CDR3aa: CASSQTLETGNEQFF

v_gene: TRBV29-1
len: 12
j_gene: TRBJ2-2
CDR3aa: CSVEDTSGELFF

v_gene: TRBV25-1
len: 14
j_gene: TRBJ1-2
CDR3aa: CALTLTPGIYGYTF

v_gene: TRBV20-1
len: 11
j_gene: TRBJ1-2
CDR3aa: CSASRRNGYTF

v_gene: TRBV6-2/TRBV6-3
len: 12
j_gene: TRBJ1-1
CDR3aa: CATGQGISEAFF

v_gene: TRBV5-4
len: 17
j_gene: TRBJ2-1
CDR3aa: CASSLKKASTSIHEQFF

v_gene: TRBV7-3
len: 14
j_gene: TRBJ1-1
CDR3aa: CASSSRHSPGEAFF

v_gene: TRBV3-1
len: 15
j_gene: TRBJ2-4
CDR3aa: CASSPGQGGKNIQYF

v_gene: TRBV5-1
len: 13
j_gene: TRBJ1-1
CDR3aa: CASRQGVNTEAFF

v_gene: TRBV2
len: 13
j_gene: TRBJ2-7
CDR3aa: CASQGDTYYEQYF

v_gene: TRBV18
len: 17
j_gene: TRBJ1-2
CDR3aa: CASSPPTGGSEISGYTF

v_gene: TRBV5-1
len: 14
j_gene: TRBJ2-5
CDR3aa: CASSLGTSVETQYF

v_gene: TRBV2
len: 15
j_gene: TRBJ1-5
CDR3aa: CASTRDPGPMQPQHF

v_gene: TRBV5-1
len: 15
j_gene: TRBJ2-1
CDR3aa: CASSLRWMPYNEQFF

v_gene: TRBV28
len: 15
j_gene: TRBJ2-5
CDR3aa: CASRKGLAGVETQYF

v_gene: TRBV5-5
len: 18
j_gene: TRBJ1-3
CDR3aa: CASSLETGGRYSGNTIYF

v_gene: TRBV27
len: 14
j_gene: TRBJ2-7
CDR3aa: CASKVRVSSYEQYF

v_gene: TRBV7-9
len: 14
j_gene: TRBJ2-2
CDR3aa: CASSFTVNTGELFF

v_gene: TRBV7-2
len: 16
j_gene: TRBJ1-2
CDR3aa: CASSLTPDSSNYGYTF

v_gene: TRBV27
len: 16
j_gene: TRBJ1-5
CDR3aa: CASSPTGGTKNQPQHF

v_gene: TRBV6-5
len: 17
j_gene: TRBJ2-3
CDR3aa: CASSYGQGAIRTDTQYF

v_gene: TRBV19
len: 15
j_gene: TRBJ2-1
CDR3aa: CASSPTSGVLIEQFF

v_gene: TRBV7-6
len: 17
j_gene: TRBJ2-7
CDR3aa: CASSFELAGGPGGEQYF